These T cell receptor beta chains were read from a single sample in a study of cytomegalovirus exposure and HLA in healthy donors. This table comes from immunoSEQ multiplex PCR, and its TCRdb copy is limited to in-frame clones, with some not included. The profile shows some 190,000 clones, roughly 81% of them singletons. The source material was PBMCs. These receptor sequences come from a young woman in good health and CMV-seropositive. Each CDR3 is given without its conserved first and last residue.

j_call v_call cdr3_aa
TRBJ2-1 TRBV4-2 ASSLNAFRSSYNEQF
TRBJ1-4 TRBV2 ARGTADEKLF
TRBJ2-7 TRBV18 ASSPPQLPKAGEQY
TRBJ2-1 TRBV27 ASRDRSPGYNEQF
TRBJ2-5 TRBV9 ASSGTSGPGVTQY
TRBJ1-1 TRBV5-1 ASSLTGFDTEAF
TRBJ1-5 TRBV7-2 ASSLEGDQPQH
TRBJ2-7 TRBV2 ASKSQPLLYEQY
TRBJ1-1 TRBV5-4 ASSLGTGLPEAF
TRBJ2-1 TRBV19 ASSMDSGSYNEQF
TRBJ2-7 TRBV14 ASSQVGQGLQY
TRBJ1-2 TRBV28 ASSVRGDGYT
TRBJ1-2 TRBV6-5 ASSYWGQGEGGYT
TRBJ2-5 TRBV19 ASSRDREETQY
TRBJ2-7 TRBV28 ASSLYYQWEYLDEQY
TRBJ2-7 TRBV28 ASLEVANLEQY
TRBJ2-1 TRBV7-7 ASSLGPAGGPYPEQF
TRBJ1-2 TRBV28 ASSQEGAGNYGYT
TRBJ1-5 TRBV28 ASSSGQIRDQPQH
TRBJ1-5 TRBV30 AWSANSGGPRPQH
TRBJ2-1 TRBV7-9 ASSQAYEQF
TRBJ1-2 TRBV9 ASSAQRDRNHYGYT
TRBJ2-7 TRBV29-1 SVGGWDRYEQY
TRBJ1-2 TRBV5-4 ASSFPRQGRARGGYT
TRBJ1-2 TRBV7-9 ASSLTPQGIGTYGYT
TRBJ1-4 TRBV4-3 ASSQDFGQGREKLF
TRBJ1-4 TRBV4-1 ASSQVGSTNEKLF
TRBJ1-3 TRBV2 ASLEVTTGNTIY
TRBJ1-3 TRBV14 ASSLGQPGNTIY
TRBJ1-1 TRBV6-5 ASSSLVVTGQAF
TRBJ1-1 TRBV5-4 AYLRGDDTEAF
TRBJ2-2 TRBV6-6 ASSIGTVNTGELF
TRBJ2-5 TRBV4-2 ASSQGSTQETQY
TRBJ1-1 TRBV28 ASSSGQSPTEAF
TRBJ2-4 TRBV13 ASSQGDRGTLAKNIQY
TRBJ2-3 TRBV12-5 ASGLGLAGVSTDTQY
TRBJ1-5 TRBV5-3 ARSLAGCARDSNQPQH
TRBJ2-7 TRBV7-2 ASTKYGEAYEQY
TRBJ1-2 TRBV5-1 ASSLSGRGSYGYT
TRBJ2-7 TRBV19 ASSVYSGTGSYEQY
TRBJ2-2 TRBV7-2 ASSFVSGELF
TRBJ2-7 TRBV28 ASSLVGGPSYEQY
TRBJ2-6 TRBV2 ASRVAGVAGANVLT
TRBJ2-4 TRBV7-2 ASSFFESGTRD
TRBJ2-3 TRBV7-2 ASSLGMGTRTDTQY